This T cell receptor beta chain derives from a study of beta chain features in type 1 diabetes. This clone was seen a handful of times. Expressed TCRB transcripts were sequenced because the entire RNA isolate underwent reverse transcription. The assay was immunoSEQ multiplex PCR, and TCRdb's table has in-frame clones only and misses some. The profile covers 400,000 to 600,000 clones, with roughly 30% appearing a single time and 0.05% to 0.065% taken by the ten largest. V dropped 1 base and J dropped 6 bases, with 15 bases sitting between them. The CDR3 runs 15 residues. The germline CDR1 and CDR2 sequences are SEHNR and FQNEAQ (reference sequence).

The sequencing sample was made of naive CD4+ T cells from blood. This chain uses TRBV7-9 with TRBJ2-5, with D perhaps given as TRBD1 or TRBD2 (5 bases each). This clonotype originated in a man aged 18 to 35 in good health. The DNA for the CDR3 is TGTGCCAGCAGCTTAGGGGACGGCTTTCGGCAGACCCAGTACTTC. Residues: CASSLGDGFRQTQYF.